This TCR beta chain was recorded in a study of identical twins. Study results and limitations: Twin sharing of out-of-frame TCR alpha was underestimated by models in monozygotic pairs.

This clonotype was counted only a few times. Its antigen is not identified. Trimming took 5 bases from V and 6 from J, leaving 11 bases between them. Germline V gene lookup returns CDR1 SGHTA and CDR2 FQGNSA. The CDR3 runs 14 residues. Each cDNA held unique molecular identifiers, and template switching gave it a universal primer site. TCRdb itself ran the 5' RACE reads through MiXCR, one entry per CDR3 protein. This sample has hundreds of thousands of distinct CDR3 sequences, with about 20% found just once. The data also belong to a second study, concerning T cells expressing NK-cell markers.

The chain joins TRBV7-2 to TRBJ1-6; D uncertain. Sequenced: PBMCs. This sequence was found in a woman aged 18-29 years in good health. CDR3 sequence reads: CASSLQSLNSPLHF. CDR3 DNA: TGTGCCAGCAGCCTGCAATCCCTTAATTCACCCCTCCACTTT.